This TCR beta chain originates from a study of blood T cells in healthy people across ages. Whole-study findings and limits: Possibly confounding the expanded clonotype changes was the fact that donor CMV status was unknown.

The second PCR ran roughly 6 to 11 cycles with a sample-barcoded 5' primer and J-beta primers. TCRdb re-derived calls from the 5' RACE reads in MiXCR, one entry per CDR3 protein. The sample includes 1.5 million to 2 million distinct CDR3 sequences, approximately 32% of them seen just once. CDR1 and CDR2 (germline): SGHRS, YFSETQ. The CDR3 is 16 residues long. V lost 1 base and J lost 0, with 13 bases in between. This clonotype has just a few counts. Its specificity is not known. The source material was blood. The rearrangement joins TRBV5-1 to TRBJ1-1, with D unresolved. This receptor was obtained from a woman in her twenties or thirties in good health. In nucleotides, the CDR3 is TGCGCCAGCAGCTTGTTTGACTCGGAAGTGAACACTGAAGCTTTCTTT. Translation gives CASSLFDSEVNTEAFF.